These 30 T cell receptor beta chains share one sample of origin, sequenced in a study of cytomegalovirus exposure and HLA in healthy donors. Data came from immunoSEQ multiplex PCR; TCRdb stores just in-frame clones and leaves some out. This table has fewer than 120,000 clones, approximately 89% appearing once. The source material was PBMCs. These TCRs come from a young woman in good health and CMV-seronegative.

This clone appeared a few times. V and J are TRBV28 and TRBJ2-2; 12 bases align to TRBD2. CDR3 length equals 16 residues. Germline V gene lookup returns CDR1 MDHEN and CDR2 SYDVKM. Trimming took 6 bases from V and 4 from J; bases not matched to a gene: 6. CDR3 sequence reads: CASSRTLAGGTGELFF. The DNA for the CDR3 is TGTGCCAGCAGCCGCACACTAGCGGGGGGCACCGGGGAGCTGTTTTTT.

The chain couples TRBV5-1 to TRBJ1-1, with D perhaps matching TRBD1 (5 bases). Germline CDR1 is SGHRS and CDR2 is YFSETQ. This CDR3 has 14 amino acids. Trimming stripped 0 bases from V and 1 base from J, with 7 bases between. The chain's CDR3 is CASSLDGQNTEAFF. The CDR3 region has the DNA TGCGCCAGCAGCTTGGACGGACAGAACACTGAAGCTTTCTTT. Full variable domain (outside the CDR3, taken from reference TRBV5-1 and TRBJ1-1): KAGVTQTPRYLIKTRGQQVTLSCSPISGHRSVSWYQQTPGQGLQFLFEYFSETQRNKGNFPGRFSGRQFSNSRSEMNVSTLELGDSALYLCASSLDGQNTEAFFGQGTRLTVV.

V usage is TRBV25-1 and J usage is TRBJ2-2, with D perhaps TRBD2 (6 bases). CDR1 MGHDK and CDR2 SYGVNS come from the germline V gene. Trimming left V 5 bases short and J 8 bases short, with 6 bases between. CDR3 length: 11 residues. The CDR3 bases are TGTGCCAGCAGTCGGGGGGGGGAGCTGTTTTTT. This encodes CASSRGGELFF. Looking up the rest from reference TRBV25-1 and TRBJ2-2 gives the full variable domain: EADIYQTPRYLVIGTGKKITLECSQTMGHDKMYWYQQDPGMELHLIHYSYGVNSTEKGDLSSESTVSRIRTEHFPLTLESARPSHTSQYLCASSRGGELFFGEGSRLTVL.

Only one count was recorded for this clone. The V gene is TRBV5-6, the J gene TRBJ2-5; the match to TRBD2 covers 9 bases. The ends lost 2 bases at V and 5 bases at J; junction bases unmatched: 10. CDR1 SGHDT and CDR2 YYEEEE come from the germline V gene. This CDR3 region has 16 residues. The chain's CDR3 is CASSLGLAGPQETQYF. CDR3 nucleotide sequence: TGTGCCAGCAGCTTAGGGCTAGCGGGGCCCCAGGAGACCCAGTACTTC.

This sequence joins TRBV28 and TRBJ1-6, with TRBD1 matching over 8 bases. The germline CDR1 and CDR2 sequences are MDHEN and SYDVKM. The trim removed 6 bases at V and 5 bases at J, leaving 6 bases unmatched. The length of the CDR3 is 15 residues. This CDR3 is CASRPGTGDNSPLHF. As DNA, the CDR3 is TGTGCCAGCAGGCCCGGGACAGGTGATAATTCACCCCTCCACTTT.

V is TRBV14 and J is TRBJ1-1; TRBD1 matches 12 bases. Looked up from germline, CDR1 is SGHDN and CDR2 is FVKESK. This CDR3 has 18 amino acids. The junction had 9 bases not matched to a gene; V was cut back by 0 bases and J by 4 bases. This chain's CDR3 is CASSQEAGTGGYLTEAFF. In nucleotides, the CDR3 is TGTGCCAGCAGCCAAGAAGCCGGGACAGGGGGCTATCTCACTGAAGCTTTCTTT.

This clone was recorded once. The CDR3 DNA is TGTGCCAGCAGTGGATGGGGCACCTCGAGCTCCTACAATGAGCAGTTCTTC. Amino acid sequence: CASSGWGTSSSYNEQFF. The chain is built from TRBV25-1 and TRBJ2-1; possible D gene TRBD1, 5 bases. V lost 4 bases and J lost 0, with 16 bases in between. The CDR3 has 17 amino acids. The V gene's germline CDR1 is MGHDK and CDR2 SYGVNS.

The chain has TRBV7-9 and TRBJ2-3, with 9 bases fitting TRBD2. V shed 5 bases, J shed 2 bases, and the junction held 5 bases outside the gene matches. This CDR3 is 15 amino acids long. Germline V gene data show CDR1 as SEHNR and CDR2 as FQNEAQ (reference sequence). Here the CDR3 reads CASSPGTSHTDTQYF. CDR3 sequence (DNA): TGTGCCAGCAGCCCCGGGACTAGCCACACAGATACGCAGTATTTT.

The V call is TRBV19, the J call TRBJ1-1, with a possible D match to TRBD1 (6 bases). This CDR3 contains 14 residues. CDR1 is LNHDA and CDR2 is SQIVND in the germline V gene (reference sequence). The V end was cut by 9 bases, the J end by 1 base, with 15 bases between. The CDR3 region is CASVGGARNTEAFF. The CDR3 DNA follows: TGTGCCAGCGTAGGGGGGGCGAGGAACACTGAAGCTTTCTTT.

The chain is built from TRBV5-6 and TRBJ2-7; TRBD1 is a possible D gene (6 bases). Germline V gives CDR1 SGHDT, CDR2 YYEEEE. This CDR3 spans 13 amino acids. Trimming pared 4 bases from V and 6 bases from J, leaving 14 bases between. The CDR3 DNA sequence: TGTGCCAGCAGCACGGACAGAGCCAGCGAGCAGTACTTC. Translated: CASSTDRASEQYF.

The gene calls are TRBV4-2 and TRBJ2-2; maybe TRBD1 (6 bases). The germline V gene encodes CDR1 LGHNA and CDR2 YNFKEQ. The CDR3 runs to 17 residues. The ends were cut back, 3 bases at V and 1 base at J, with 15 bases in the middle. CDR3 coding DNA: TGTGCCAGCAGCCAGGACAGTTTAGCTAAGAACACCGGGGAGCTGTTTTTT. Translating it yields CASSQDSLAKNTGELFF.

The gene calls are TRBV4-2 and TRBJ2-1; 7 bases agree with TRBD2. CDR3 size: 15 residues. Unmatched junction bases numbered 8, after V lost 4 bases and J lost 5 bases. Per the germline V gene, CDR1 is LGHNA and CDR2 is YNFKEQ. CDR3 sequence (DNA): TGTGCCAGCAGCCCGGCAGCGGGAACCGACAATGAGCAGTTCTTC. As protein: CASSPAAGTDNEQFF.

The chain couples TRBV28 to TRBJ2-3; D might be TRBD1 (5 bases). CDR1 and CDR2 (germline): MDHEN, SYDVKM. The CDR3 sequence is 14 residues long. The V end lost 2 bases, the J end lost 2 bases, and 8 bases lay between the germline ends. CDR3 sequence (DNA): TGTGCCAGCAGTTTAAGGGGTTCCACAGATACGCAGTATTTT. This translates into CASSLRGSTDTQYF.

The J gene is TRBJ1-1, the V gene TRBV7-9; 9 bases are shared with TRBD1. The CDR3 loop spans 14 amino acids. Germline V gene sequence: CDR1 SEHNR, CDR2 FQNEAQ (reference sequence). V lost 10 bases and J lost 4; bases outside the gene matches: 10. The CDR3 spells CATVTGTGFTEAFF. In nucleotides, the CDR3 is TGTGCCACCGTCACCGGGACAGGGTTCACTGAAGCTTTCTTT.

The chain employs TRBV4-3 and TRBJ1-3, with D maybe TRBD1 (6 bases). CDR1 is LGHNA, CDR2 YSLEER, per germline. There are 15 residues in the CDR3. V lost 0 bases, J lost 2 bases, and 8 bases lay in between. The CDR3, as DNA: TGCGCCAGCAGCCAAGATGAGGGGGCTGGAAACACCATATATTTT. It yields the protein CASSQDEGAGNTIYF.

The chain combines TRBV7-6 with TRBJ1-6, with D possibly being TRBD1 (6 bases). This CDR3 contains 16 residues. Per the germline V gene, CDR1 is SGHVS and CDR2 is FNYEAQ. The V end lost 0 bases, the J end lost 7 bases, and 13 bases lay between the germline ends. CDR3 in DNA: TGTGCCAGCAGCTTAGCGAGGGGGACGCGGAATTCACCCCTCCACTTT. Amino acid sequence: CASSLARGTRNSPLHF.

This clone appeared once. V is TRBV2 and J is TRBJ2-7; 7 bases match TRBD2. The CDR3 spans 16 residues. V was pared by 7 bases and J by 1 base, with 13 bases of the junction left unmatched. CDR1 is SNHLY and CDR2 is FYNNEI in the germline V gene. The CDR3 loop reads CASIPSGGSWSYEQYF. The DNA of the CDR3 is TGTGCCAGCATCCCTTCAGGCGGGAGCTGGTCCTACGAGCAGTACTTC.

The J gene is TRBJ1-1, the V gene TRBV30, with a weak D call TRBD1 (5 bases). Trimming left V 4 bases short and J 3 bases short, with 24 bases between. CDR3 length: 17 residues. The germline V gene encodes CDR1 GTSNPN and CDR2 SVGIG (reference sequence). CDR3 bases: TGTGCCTGGACCCGTGGAAGGGGCTCACTCAGAGACACTGAAGCTTTCTTT. Its translation: CAWTRGRGSLRDTEAFF.

The V gene is TRBV30, the J gene TRBJ1-3; maybe TRBD1 (5 bases). The germline V gene has CDR1 GTSNPN and CDR2 SVGIG (reference sequence). There are 13 residues in the CDR3. V was cut by 3 bases and J by 4 bases, with 10 bases left in between. CDR3 sequence (DNA): TGTGCCTGGAGGGTGACAGCCGGAAACACCATATATTTT. Residues: CAWRVTAGNTIYF.

The rearrangement joins TRBV5-6 to TRBJ2-1; TRBD2 matches at 8 bases. With V trimmed by 3 bases and J by 2 bases, 4 bases remained unmatched. The CDR3 consists of 15 residues. CDR1 is SGHDT and CDR2 is YYEEEE in the germline V gene. DNA of the CDR3: TGTGCCAGCAGCTCTAGCGGGCTAGCCTACAATGAGCAGTTCTTC. Translation gives CASSSSGLAYNEQFF.

The CDR3 is CASSQGKAGGPRTDEQFF. The CDR3 DNA reads as TGTGCCAGCAGCCAAGGGAAAGCGGGGGGGCCCCGCACGGATGAGCAGTTCTTC. The rearrangement joins TRBV4-2 to TRBJ2-1; 10 positions agree with TRBD2. The CDR3 runs to 18 residues. Germline CDR1 is LGHNA and CDR2 is YNFKEQ. V trimming: 1 base; J trimming: 8 bases; junction bases outside the gene matches: 14.

The CDR3 loop reads CASSFAGGGPLHF. The DNA of the CDR3 is TGTGCCAGCAGCTTCGCAGGCGGAGGGCCCCTCCACTTT. This chain uses TRBV7-3 with TRBJ1-6; D unresolved. The CDR3 sequence is 13 residues long. Germline V gene sequence: CDR1 SGHTA, CDR2 FQGTGA. V lost 3 bases, J lost 13 bases, and 13 bases lay in between.

This chain links TRBV16 with TRBJ1-2; 7 bases map to TRBD1. CDR3 length equals 15 residues. Trimming at V came to 2 bases and at J to 8 bases, leaving 11 bases not matched to a gene. The V gene's germline CDR1 is KGHSY and CDR2 FQNENV. The CDR3 spells CASSQTVDRDRGYTF. Here the CDR3 DNA reads TGTGCCAGCAGCCAAACCGTCGACAGGGATCGGGGCTACACCTTC.

The genes are TRBV2 and TRBJ2-4; D is perhaps TRBD2 (6 bases). Germline lookup yields CDR1 SNHLY and CDR2 FYNNEI. The CDR3 extends over 14 amino acids. Trimming removed 10 bases at V and 1 base at J, with 14 bases between. CDR3 region: CATAIGGAKNIQYF. CDR3 DNA: TGTGCCACCGCCATCGGAGGGGCCAAAAACATTCAGTACTTC.

This clone was observed once. The chain uses TRBV4-1 and TRBJ1-2, with D possibly being TRBD1 (5 bases). There are 15 residues in the CDR3. V lost 3 bases and J lost 2, with 13 bases in between. CDR1 and CDR2 from the germline V gene are MGHRA and YSYEKL. The DNA of the CDR3 is TGCGCCAGCAGCCAGGAACAGGCAGTAAACTATGGCTACACCTTC. Residues: CASSQEQAVNYGYTF.

The chain links TRBV6-5 to TRBJ2-5; 10 nucleotides align to TRBD2. CDR3 length: 14 amino acids. Trimming took 6 bases from V and 13 from J; bases not matched to a gene: 14. Germline loops: CDR1 MNHEY, CDR2 SVGAGI. The CDR3 reads CASSSGLAAPRVYF. As DNA, the CDR3 is TGTGCCAGCAGCTCTGGACTAGCGGCTCCCCGGGTGTACTTC.

The chain couples TRBV9 to TRBJ1-2; 8 nucleotides agree with TRBD1. V shed 5 bases, J shed 7 bases, and the junction held 13 bases outside the gene matches. The germline V gene encodes CDR1 SGDLS and CDR2 YYNGEE. There are 15 residues in the CDR3. CDR3 residues: CASRESPGGLGGYTF. The CDR3 DNA is TGTGCCAGCAGGGAGAGCCCAGGGGGCCTGGGTGGCTACACCTTC.

This clone was picked up one time. This CDR3 is CASRSLGTGRGYGYTF. DNA of the CDR3: TGTGCCAGCAGATCCCTGGGAACAGGGAGAGGCTATGGCTACACCTTC. The chain couples TRBV28 to TRBJ1-2; D might be TRBD1 (6 bases). The V gene lost 6 bases and the J gene lost 4 bases, with 21 bases spanning the gap. Per the germline V gene, CDR1 is MDHEN and CDR2 is SYDVKM. The CDR3 runs 16 residues.

DNA of the CDR3: TGTGCCAGCAGGCCAGGGGGTAACTATGGCTACACCTTC. Its translation is CASRPGGNYGYTF. The J gene is TRBJ1-2, the V gene TRBV7-9; 7 bases align to TRBD1. The V gene's germline CDR1 is SEHNR and CDR2 FQNEAQ (reference sequence). This CDR3 has 13 amino acids. With V trimmed by 6 bases and J by 1 base, 2 bases remained unmatched. The full variable domain, with the rest looked up from reference TRBV7-9 and TRBJ1-2, is DTGVSQNPRHKITKRGQNVTFRCDPISEHNRLYWYRQTLGQGPEFLTYFQNEAQLEKSRLLSDRFSAERPKGSFSTLEIQRTEQGDSAMYLCASRPGGNYGYTFGSGTRLTVV.

The V call is TRBV6-1, the J call TRBJ2-3, with 8 bases identical to TRBD1. Trimming took 6 bases from V and 5 from J; bases not matched to a gene: 4. The CDR3 runs 13 residues. Germline CDR1 and CDR2: MNHNS and SASEGT. The CDR3: CASSRGLRDTQYF. The CDR3 bases are TGTGCCAGCAGCAGGGGGCTCAGAGATACGCAGTATTTT.